Listed here is a single T cell receptor beta chain. Mixed chimerism was transient after nonmyeloablative marrow transplants from related graft donors. Germline CDR1 is KGHSH and CDR2 is LQKENI. The V end was cut by 6 bases, the J end by 0 bases, with 19 bases between. The CDR3 covers 17 residues. Only in-frame clones appear in the TCRdb table, and some are missing; sequencing was by immunoSEQ multiplex PCR. The sample records over 70,000 clones, 90% to 95% being singletons. The sample originates from a study of Tregs in tolerant kidney transplant recipients. Material: CD4+ T cells from blood (PBMCs), obtained 24 months after the transplant. The TCR was taken from a human patient who received a combined kidney and bone marrow transplant. Some T cells may be graft donor cells. V usage is TRBV18 and J usage is TRBJ2-3; D is undetermined. CDR3 in DNA: TGTGCCAGCTCCCCAATCAGGTCGGAAACTAGCACAGATACGCAGTATTTT. Its translation: CASSPIRSETSTDTQYF.